This T cell receptor beta chain originates from a study of CD8+ T cells in alopecia areata. Whole-study results and caveats: The study found higher clonality in lesional than normal scalp, especially in alopecia totalis/universalis. Besides other cells, scalp samples also yield sequences of resident alphabeta T cells from normal skin.

It was cDNA, reverse transcribed from extracted RNA, that served as the sequencing template. Generated by immunoSEQ multiplex PCR, the TCRdb table keeps only in-frame clones and is missing some. The sample lists roughly 64,000 clones; around 40% were seen once. As for this clone: Its antigen is unknown.

V lost 4 bases and J 0 bases, leaving 12 bases between the germline ends. CDR1 is SGHTA and CDR2 is FQGNSA in the germline V gene. The CDR3 sequence is 15 residues long. The TCR sequence derives from a human donor with alopecia areata. J is TRBJ1-2 and V is TRBV7-2; perhaps TRBD1 as D (5 bases). Sequenced material: NKG2D-low CD8+ T cells sorted from blood. Written as DNA, the CDR3 is TGTGCCAGCAGCTCGACAGAATTAGCTAACTATGGCTACACCTTC. It codes for CASSSTELANYGYTF.